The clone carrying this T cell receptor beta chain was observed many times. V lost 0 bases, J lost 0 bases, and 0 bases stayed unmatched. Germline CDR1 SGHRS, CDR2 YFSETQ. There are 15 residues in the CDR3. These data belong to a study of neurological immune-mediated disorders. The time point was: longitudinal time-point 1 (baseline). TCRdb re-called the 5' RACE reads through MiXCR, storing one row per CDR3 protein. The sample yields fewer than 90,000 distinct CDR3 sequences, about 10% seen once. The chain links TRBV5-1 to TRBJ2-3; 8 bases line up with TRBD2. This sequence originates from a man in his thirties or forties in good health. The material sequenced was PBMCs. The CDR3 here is CASSLERGSTDTQYF. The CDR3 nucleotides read TGCGCCAGCAGCTTGGAGCGGGGGAGCACAGATACGCAGTATTTT.